The 17 T cell receptor beta chains below come from one sample, sequenced in a study of control samples from healthy donors and cancer patients. Profiled with immunoSEQ multiplex PCR; TCRdb holds only in-frame clones, not every one. The sample yields around 79,000 clones, approximately 93% seen once. The specimen was PBMCs. The source of these receptors is a middle-aged woman with lung cancer.

As DNA, the CDR3 is TGCGCCAGCAGCCCGAAGGCGGGGATGAACACTGAAGCTTTCTTT. Protein: CASSPKAGMNTEAFF. J is TRBJ1-1 and V is TRBV5-1, with D uncertain. V shed 4 bases and J shed 0 bases, with 13 bases lying between them. This CDR3 is 15 amino acids long. Germline V lookup: CDR1 SGHRS, CDR2 YFSETQ. The full variable domain, with the rest looked up from reference TRBV5-1 and TRBJ1-1, is KAGVTQTPRYLIKTRGQQVTLSCSPISGHRSVSWYQQTPGQGLQFLFEYFSETQRNKGNFPGRFSGRQFSNSRSEMNVSTLELGDSALYLCASSPKAGMNTEAFFGQGTRLTVV.

This chain's CDR3 is CASSLVEGNTEAFF. The DNA for the CDR3 is TGTGCCAGCAGCTTAGTGGAGGGGAACACTGAAGCTTTCTTT. The chain recombines TRBV7-2 with TRBJ1-1; no definite D call. The CDR3 extends over 14 amino acids. The V gene's germline CDR1 is SGHTA and CDR2 FQGNSA. Trimming removed 1 base at V and 1 base at J, with 7 bases between. Filled out from reference TRBV7-2 and TRBJ1-1, the complete variable domain reads GAGVSQSPSNKVTEKGKDVELRCDPISGHTALYWYRQSLGQGLEFLIYFQGNSAPDKSGLPSDRFSAERTGGSVSTLTIQRTQQEDSAVYLCASSLVEGNTEAFFGQGTRLTVV.

This chain uses TRBV9 with TRBJ2-7; maybe TRBD1 (6 bases). With 3 bases removed from V and 6 bases from J, the gap between germline ends came to 13 bases. CDR1 and CDR2 from the germline V gene are SGDLS and YYNGEE. This CDR3 is built from 13 residues. The CDR3: CASSGGHQGEQYF. CDR3 sequence (DNA): TGTGCCAGCAGCGGGGGACATCAGGGCGAGCAGTACTTC.

V and J are TRBV29-1 and TRBJ2-5; D unclear. The length of the CDR3 is 16 residues. CDR1 and CDR2 (germline): SQVTM, ANQGSEA. The V gene lost 6 bases and the J gene lost 0 bases, with 20 bases spanning the gap. The CDR3 loop reads CSVAAKGWGYQETQYF. In nucleotides, the CDR3 is TGCAGCGTAGCCGCGAAGGGATGGGGTTACCAAGAGACCCAGTACTTC.

The J gene is TRBJ2-1, the V gene TRBV15; the match to TRBD2 covers 9 bases. The CDR3 runs to 16 residues. CDR1 LNHNV and CDR2 YYDKDF come from the germline V gene (reference sequence). With V trimmed by 1 base and J by 4 bases, 5 bases remained unmatched. CDR3 bases: TGTGCCACCAGCAGAGTGGAGACTAGCGGATACAATGAGCAGTTCTTC. Its translation is CATSRVETSGYNEQFF. Complete variable domain (other parts from reference TRBV15 and TRBJ2-1): DAMVIQNPRYQVTQFGKPVTLSCSQTLNHNVMYWYQQKSSQAPKLLFHYYDKDFNNEADTPDNFQSRRPNTSFCFLDIRSPGLGDTAMYLCATSRVETSGYNEQFFGPGTRLTVL.

This clone appeared a single time. The J gene is TRBJ2-5, the V gene TRBV11-1; possible D gene TRBD2, 6 bases. Germline V gene lookup returns CDR1 SGHAT and CDR2 FQDESV (reference sequence). The CDR3 sequence is 16 residues long. Trimming stripped 2 bases from V and 1 base from J, with 14 bases between. CDR3 in amino acids: CASSLRMAGTQETQYF. In DNA, the CDR3 is TGTGCCAGCAGCTTAAGGATGGCGGGGACCCAAGAGACCCAGTACTTC.

The V gene is TRBV5-4, the J gene TRBJ1-1; D gene ambiguous. The length of the CDR3 is 13 residues. The germline V gene encodes CDR1 SGHNT and CDR2 YYREEE (reference sequence). V dropped 1 base and J dropped 5 bases, with 9 bases sitting between them. Written as DNA, the CDR3 is TGTGCCAGCAGCTTGTTCGGCGGGACTGAAGCTTTCTTT. It encodes CASSLFGGTEAFF.

The V gene is TRBV19, the J gene TRBJ2-1; D uncertain. This CDR3 contains 13 residues. The V end was cut by 2 bases, the J end by 3 bases, with 5 bases between. Germline CDR1 is LNHDA and CDR2 is SQIVND (reference sequence). CDR3 loop: CASSITIYNEQFF. CDR3 DNA: TGTGCCAGTAGTATAACCATCTACAATGAGCAGTTCTTC.

The chain combines TRBV9 with TRBJ2-7; D is perhaps TRBD1 (5 bases). The CDR3 sequence is 14 residues long. CDR1 is SGDLS and CDR2 is YYNGEE in the germline V gene. The V and J ends lost 1 base and 2 bases respectively, with 10 bases between them. CDR3 protein: CASSVTPGTYEQYF. The CDR3 nucleotides read TGTGCCAGCAGCGTAACGCCAGGGACCTACGAGCAGTACTTC.

The chain couples TRBV21-1 to TRBJ2-2; TRBD1, as called in the table, went unchecked against the DNA. TRBV21-1 has pseudogene status. This CDR3 has 15 amino acids. The CDR3 region has the DNA TGTGCCAGCAGCAAAGAGAGCAGGCGTCCCGGGGAGCTGTTTTTT. It is translated as CASSKESRRPGELFF.

This sequence joins TRBV24-1 and TRBJ1-4; 9 bases are shared with TRBD1. This CDR3 is 14 amino acids long. J lost 5 bases, V lost 6 bases, and 3 bases had no gene match. Germline lookup yields CDR1 KGHDR and CDR2 SFDVKD. The CDR3 reads CATSPGQGNEKLFF. CDR3 nucleotides: TGTGCCACCAGTCCGGGACAGGGAAATGAAAAACTGTTTTTT.

A single count supports this clone. This chain uses TRBV19 with TRBJ1-3, with D tentatively TRBD1 (5 bases). Germline V lookup: CDR1 LNHDA, CDR2 SQIVND (reference sequence). The V and J ends lost 5 bases and 2 bases respectively, with 16 bases between them. The CDR3 extends over 16 amino acids. CDR3 in DNA: TGTGCCAGTAGTTCAAAGGGGAATTCAGCTGGAAACACCATATATTTT. Translation: CASSSKGNSAGNTIYF.

This clone was counted only a few times. The chain employs TRBV27 and TRBJ1-1, with a possible D match to TRBD1 (6 bases). Trimming stripped 5 bases from V and 5 bases from J, with 21 bases between. Germline V gives CDR1 MNHEY, CDR2 SMNVEV (reference sequence). The CDR3 extends over 16 amino acids. The CDR3 region has the DNA TGTGCCAGCAGTCTAACCCAATGGGGGGCGGGTACTGAAGCTTTCTTT. It specifies CASSLTQWGAGTEAFF.

The V call is TRBV3-1 (or the pseudogene TRBV3-2), the J call TRBJ1-6; 9 bases agree with TRBD1. V shed 0 bases and J 0 bases; nucleotides not matched to a gene: 21. Germline V gene data show CDR1 as LGHDT and CDR2 as YNNKEL (reference sequence). The CDR3 is made up of 24 amino acids. CDR3 sequence: CASSQEFSRPGQGSAGSYNSPLHF. DNA of the CDR3: TGTGCCAGCAGCCAAGAATTTAGTCGGCCGGGACAGGGATCGGCTGGCTCCTATAATTCACCCCTCCACTTT.

The chain employs TRBV7-8 and TRBJ2-3, with a weak D call TRBD2 (5 bases). V was trimmed by 6 bases and J by 6 bases, leaving 16 bases between them. Per the germline V gene, CDR1 is SGHVS and CDR2 is FQNEAQ. CDR3 length: 14 residues. CDR3 nucleotides: TGTGCCAGCAGGGGATCTATGGGGAGTGATACGCAGTATTTT. It yields the protein CASRGSMGSDTQYF. The complete variable domain, with remaining parts taken from reference TRBV7-8 and TRBJ2-3, reads GAGVSQSPRYKVAKRGQDVALRCDPISGHVSLFWYQQALGQGPEFLTYFQNEAQLDKSGLPSDRFFAERPEGSVSTLKIQRTQQEDSAVYLCASRGSMGSDTQYFGPGTRLTVL.

The chain uses TRBV5-6 and TRBJ1-2, with a possible D match to TRBD1 (5 bases). The CDR3 covers 13 residues. Deletions cut 5 bases from V and 5 bases from J, with 13 bases between. Germline V gene data show CDR1 as SGHDT and CDR2 as YYEEEE. The DNA for the CDR3 is TGTGCCAGCAGTCCCGGGGCTGGATATGGCTACACCTTC. This codes for CASSPGAGYGYTF.

The chain joins TRBV4-1 to TRBJ2-3; tentative D call: TRBD2 (5 bases). CDR3 length: 16 residues. Germline CDR1 and CDR2: MGHRA and YSYEKL. Trimming shortened V by 1 base and J by 6 bases, and 17 bases separated the two germline ends. CDR3: CASSQVSVGSRDTQYF. As DNA, the CDR3 is TGCGCCAGCAGCCAAGTTAGCGTAGGTTCTAGGGATACGCAGTATTTT.